The sequence of this T cell receptor (beta chain) was determined in a study of T-cell memory formation after mild COVID-19. In the study overall: The two donors had largely donor-specific TCR clusters.

Points on this clonotype: Its cognate antigen is unknown.

Whole-study results and caveats: Day 15 to 85 contracting clones showed balanced CD4/CD8; later expanders leaned CD4+. Nothing showed for sure that second-wave clones peaking on day 37 were SARS-CoV-2 specific.

TCR alpha and TCR beta cDNA libraries carrying sample barcodes and UMIs came from 5'RACE with constant-segment primers. Each CDR3 protein gets one entry after TCRdb re-called the 5' RACE reads with MiXCR. The data hold around 260,000 distinct CDR3 sequences, with about 16% observed a single time. The TCR sequence derives from a young man who had mild COVID-19 (a few samples of this study predate the infection). Cell type and time point are not known. Sequencing was performed on PBMCs or a T cell subset sorted from them (not recorded which).

The CDR3 spells CASSLGAGSSYEQYF. The CDR3 DNA follows: TGTGCCAGCAGCTTAGGGGCAGGGAGCTCCTACGAGCAGTACTTC. The gene calls are TRBV7-7 and TRBJ2-7; D possibly uses TRBD1 or TRBD2 (5 bases each). Trimming took 1 base from V and 0 from J, leaving 10 bases between them. CDR1 SSHAT and CDR2 FNYEAQ come from the germline V gene (reference sequence). The CDR3 length is 15 residues.